The 31 T cell receptor beta chains below were found in one sample sequenced in a study of CD8 T cells in Susac syndrome (dated by TCRdb to between 2018 and 2020). The library was made by the immunoSEQ multiplex PCR assay. RNA was extracted using the RNeasy kit, and about 0.45 to 1 ug of the RNA was reverse transcribed with random hexamers. TCRdb itself trimmed the public reads at Q25 with fastp, ran MiXCR and retained productive beta chains. All rows with the same CDR3 protein become a single entry with the most common DNA and genes. The sample table lists about 200,000 distinct CDR3 sequences, about 94% of them with a count of one. The ten top clones hold about 0.15% of the sample. Sequenced material: CD8+ T cells from PBMCs. These receptors were collected from a human donor with multiple sclerosis.

This sequence joins TRBV13 and TRBJ1-6, with D hard to call. V lost 5 bases and J 7 bases, leaving 18 bases between the germline ends. The CDR3 runs to 16 residues. Germline V gene data show CDR1 as PRHDT and CDR2 as FYEKMQ (reference sequence). The CDR3: CASSPTAEVVNSPLHF. DNA for the CDR3: TGTGCCAGCAGCCCTACAGCTGAGGTAGTGAATTCACCCCTCCACTTT. Filled out from reference TRBV13 and TRBJ1-6, the complete variable domain reads AAGVIQSPRHLIKEKRETATLKCYPIPRHDTVYWYQQGPGQDPQFLISFYEKMQSDKGSIPDRFSAQQFSDYHSELNMSSLELGDSALYFCASSPTAEVVNSPLHFGNGTRLTVT.

The chain is built from TRBV9 and TRBJ2-1; D call uncertain. CDR1 and CDR2 (germline): SGDLS, YYNGEE. Trimming took 0 bases from V and 6 from J, leaving 4 bases between them. The CDR3 contains 12 residues. The CDR3 DNA reads as TGTGCCAGCAGCGTAGCCTTCAATGAGCAGTTCTTC. It specifies CASSVAFNEQFF. Full variable domain (outside the CDR3, taken from reference TRBV9 and TRBJ2-1): DSGVTQTPKHLITATGQRVTLRCSPRSGDLSVYWYQQSLDQGLQFLIQYYNGEERAKGNILERFSAQQFPDLHSELNLSSLELGDSALYFCASSVAFNEQFFGPGTRLTVL.

The rearrangement links TRBV6-5 to TRBJ1-2; D ambiguous. The CDR3 runs to 14 residues. With 0 bases removed from V and 0 bases from J, the gap between germline ends came to 5 bases. Per the germline V gene, CDR1 is MNHEY and CDR2 is SVGAGI. The CDR3 reads CASSYSAANYGYTF. The CDR3 nucleotides read TGTGCCAGCAGTTACTCAGCAGCTAACTATGGCTACACCTTC.

This sequence joins TRBV5-1 and TRBJ2-3, with 7 bases that match TRBD1. The junction had 7 bases not matched to a gene; V was cut back by 1 base and J by 2 bases. Per germline, CDR1 SGHRS and CDR2 YFSETQ. This CDR3 region has 16 residues. The CDR3 spells CASSLWRQGFTDTQYF. Here the CDR3 DNA reads TGCGCCAGCAGCTTGTGGCGACAGGGTTTCACAGATACGCAGTATTTT.

This clonotype turned up a few times. The V and J genes are TRBV13 and TRBJ2-7; TRBD2 aligns across 12 bases. The CDR3 is 15 amino acids. Germline V gene lookup returns CDR1 PRHDT and CDR2 FYEKMQ (reference sequence). Trimming cost V 5 bases and J 4 bases; bases outside gene matches: 6. For the CDR3, the DNA is TGTGCCAGCAGCCGTGGACTAGCGGGACCATACGAGCAGTACTTC. Translation: CASSRGLAGPYEQYF.

V gene TRBV7-9 combines with J gene TRBJ1-3, with D perhaps TRBD1 (5 bases). V lost 0 bases and J lost 0, with 6 bases in between. Germline CDR1 and CDR2: SEHNR and FQNEAQ (reference sequence). The CDR3 has 15 residues. CDR3 DNA: TGTGCCAGCAGCTTAGCCGGACACTCTGGAAACACCATATATTTT. Protein sequence: CASSLAGHSGNTIYF. Full variable domain (outside the CDR3, taken from reference TRBV7-9 and TRBJ1-3): DTGVSQNPRHKITKRGQNVTFRCDPISEHNRLYWYRQTLGQGPEFLTYFQNEAQLEKSRLLSDRFSAERPKGSFSTLEIQRTEQGDSAMYLCASSLAGHSGNTIYFGEGSWLTVV.

This clonotype was counted once. The chain is built from TRBV7-9 and TRBJ1-6, with D unresolved. There are 16 residues in the CDR3. Trimming pared 5 bases from V and 7 bases from J, leaving 18 bases between. Germline V gene sequence: CDR1 SEHNR, CDR2 FQNEAQ (reference sequence). Written as DNA, the CDR3 is TGTGCCAGCAGCCCCCTCCGCGTCGACGGAAATTCACCCCTCCACTTT. Protein product: CASSPLRVDGNSPLHF.

V gene TRBV23-1 combines with J gene TRBJ1-5; D may be TRBD1 (5 bases). TRBV23-1 is classed as an ORF, of uncertain function. The CDR3 covers 14 residues. V was shortened by 8 bases and J by 5 bases, with 16 bases between the two germline ends. CDR3: CASWGVLDHQPQHF. The CDR3 DNA reads as TGCGCCAGCTGGGGGGTTTTGGACCATCAGCCCCAGCATTTT.

CDR3 sequence: CASSYLVGGRGKETQYF. For the CDR3, the DNA is TGTGCCAGCAGTTACCTTGTGGGGGGTCGCGGGAAGGAGACCCAGTACTTC. V usage is TRBV6-5 and J usage is TRBJ2-5, with D perhaps TRBD2 (6 bases). The CDR3 runs to 17 residues. Germline lookup yields CDR1 MNHEY and CDR2 SVGAGI. Trimming stripped 2 bases from V and 5 bases from J, with 21 bases between.

The CDR3 nucleotides read TGCGCCAGCAGCCCTTATAGCGGGAGGGTCGATGAGCAGTTCTTC. As protein: CASSPYSGRVDEQFF. This chain links TRBV5-1 with TRBJ2-1; TRBD2 agrees at 11 bases. V shed 4 bases and J 8 bases; nucleotides not matched to a gene: 8. CDR3 length: 15 amino acids. CDR1 is SGHRS, CDR2 YFSETQ, per germline.

The J gene is TRBJ1-3, the V gene TRBV28; D perhaps matches TRBD1 (5 bases). Trimming pared 4 bases from V and 0 bases from J, leaving 7 bases between. The germline gives CDR1 MDHEN, CDR2 SYDVKM. The CDR3 runs 14 residues. CDR3 coding DNA: TGTGCCAGCAGTTGGGACCTCTCTGGAAACACCATATATTTT. Translation: CASSWDLSGNTIYF.

This chain connects TRBV12-3 or TRBV12-4 to TRBJ1-6, with unresolved D. The CDR3 extends over 14 amino acids. Trimming left V 3 bases short and J 4 bases short, with 7 bases between. The CDR3 is CASSLIGYNSPLHF. DNA of the CDR3: TGTGCCAGCAGTTTGATAGGTTATAATTCACCCCTCCACTTT.

The count of this clonotype is one. The chain carries TRBV25-1 and TRBJ2-5; the D gene is possibly TRBD2 (5 bases). Germline values: CDR1 MGHDK, CDR2 SYGVNS. The length of the CDR3 is 14 residues. V lost 2 bases to trimming and J lost 3 bases, with 10 bases between them. CDR3 protein: CASSEAAGEETQYF. The CDR3 bases are TGTGCCAGCAGTGAAGCCGCCGGGGAAGAGACCCAGTACTTC.

The chain has TRBV4-1 and TRBJ2-2; 7 nucleotides align to TRBD2. Germline assignment: CDR1 MGHRA and CDR2 YSYEKL. J was trimmed by 4 bases and V by 3 bases; bases with no gene match: 8. CDR3 size: 16 residues. The CDR3 reads CASSHLPGRGTGELFF. Written as DNA, the CDR3 is TGCGCCAGCAGCCACCTTCCTGGGAGGGGCACCGGGGAGCTGTTTTTT.

CDR3 protein: CASSSGLSEADTQYF. The CDR3 DNA reads as TGTGCCAGCAGCTCAGGACTCTCGGAGGCAGATACGCAGTATTTT. The chain employs TRBV7-9 and TRBJ2-3, with TRBD2 as a possible D gene (5 bases). Germline CDR1 and CDR2: SEHNR and FQNEAQ (reference sequence). V was pared by 4 bases and J by 4 bases, with 15 bases between. The CDR3 runs to 15 residues.

The chain uses TRBV20-1 and TRBJ1-6, with 10 bases identical to TRBD1. With 4 bases clipped from V and 7 bases from J, the junction kept 7 bases outside the gene matches. This CDR3 spans 15 amino acids. Germline CDR1 and CDR2: DFQATT and SNEGSKA (reference sequence). CDR3 loop: CSATRPGQGNSPLHF. The CDR3 DNA reads TGCAGTGCTACCCGCCCGGGACAGGGGAATTCACCCCTCCACTTT.

V usage is TRBV20-1 and J usage is TRBJ1-1; 11 nucleotides match TRBD1. V trimming: 3 bases; J trimming: 6 bases; junction bases outside the gene matches: 6. The CDR3 is made up of 14 amino acids. Germline V gene sequence: CDR1 DFQATT, CDR2 SNEGSKA (reference sequence). The CDR3 here is CSARDRGRGAEAFF. For the CDR3, the DNA is TGCAGTGCTAGGGACAGGGGGCGGGGCGCTGAAGCTTTCTTT.

The chain is built from TRBV5-1 and TRBJ1-4; D unclear. This CDR3 contains 14 residues. Germline-derived CDR1 and CDR2 are SGHRS and YFSETQ. Trimming took 0 bases from V and 6 from J, leaving 9 bases between them. The chain's CDR3 is CASSLGGNDEKLFF. In nucleotides, the CDR3 is TGCGCCAGCAGCTTGGGGGGAAACGATGAAAAACTGTTTTTT.

The V gene is TRBV19, the J gene TRBJ1-1; D gene ambiguous. The CDR3 runs 13 residues. The germline V and J ends were trimmed by 7 bases and 3 bases, with 12 bases remaining between them. Per the germline V gene, CDR1 is LNHDA and CDR2 is SQIVND (reference sequence). Here the CDR3 DNA reads TGTGCCAGTACCGGGTTTGAGGACACTGAAGCTTTCTTT. This translates into CASTGFEDTEAFF. The full variable domain, its missing parts supplied by reference TRBV19 and TRBJ1-1, is DGGITQSPKYLFRKEGQNVTLSCEQNLNHDAMYWYRQDPGQGLRLIYYSQIVNDFQKGDIAEGYSVSREKKESFPLTVTSAQKNPTAFYLCASTGFEDTEAFFGQGTRLTVV.

The chain carries TRBV12-5 and TRBJ2-2; D is unresolved. This CDR3 is 15 amino acids long. V was trimmed by 5 bases and J by 4 bases, leaving 14 bases between them. Looked up from germline, CDR1 is LGHNT and CDR2 is FRNRAP. CDR3 coding DNA: TGTGCTAGTGGTCCTGAAGGGTCGGGCACCGGGGAGCTGTTTTTT. Encoded protein: CASGPEGSGTGELFF. Drawing the rest from reference TRBV12-5 and TRBJ2-2, the complete variable domain is DARVTQTPRHKVTEMGQEVTMRCQPILGHNTVFWYRQTMMQGLELLAYFRNRAPLDDSGMPKDRFSAEMPDATLATLKIQPSEPRDSAVYFCASGPEGSGTGELFFGEGSRLTVL.

CDR3 amino acids: CSARVLGKGTDTQYF. The CDR3 DNA reads TGCAGTGCTAGGGTTCTAGGCAAGGGGACAGATACGCAGTATTTT. The chain employs TRBV20-1 and TRBJ2-3; weak D call: TRBD1 (5 bases). The CDR3 is made up of 15 amino acids. Trimming left V 3 bases short and J 3 bases short, with 16 bases between. Germline lookup yields CDR1 DFQATT and CDR2 SNEGSKA (reference sequence).

The chain employs TRBV12-3 or TRBV12-4 and TRBJ2-3; no clear D gene. V was pared by 2 bases and J by 2 bases, with 11 bases between. CDR3 size: 15 residues. CDR3 DNA: TGTGCCAGCAGTTTATATGGAGCTGACACAGATACGCAGTATTTT. Translation gives CASSLYGADTDTQYF.

The chain joins TRBV5-6 to TRBJ2-2; 15 nucleotides line up with TRBD2. The V segment lost 3 bases and the J segment 1 base; nucleotides outside the gene matches: 10. The CDR3 length is 20 residues. Germline CDR1 is SGHDT and CDR2 is YYEEEE. CDR3 in DNA: TGTGCCAGCAGCTGGCCTCCGGGACTAGCGGGGGGCAGGAACACCGGGGAGCTGTTTTTT. Translating it yields CASSWPPGLAGGRNTGELFF.

The chain employs TRBV19 and TRBJ1-5; D is possibly TRBD1 (5 bases). V shed 3 bases and J shed 0 bases, with 15 bases lying between them. This CDR3 is built from 17 residues. The V gene's germline CDR1 is LNHDA and CDR2 SQIVND (reference sequence). CDR3 nucleotide sequence: TGTGCCAGTAGTATTTCTCAGGGACTATATAGCAATCAGCCCCAGCATTTT. It codes for CASSISQGLYSNQPQHF.

This clonotype has a handful of counts. This chain links TRBV19 with TRBJ2-2; D possibly corresponds to TRBD2 (5 bases). The CDR3 is 12 amino acids. The V gene lost 10 bases and the J gene lost 7 bases, with 13 bases spanning the gap. Germline-derived CDR1 and CDR2 are LNHDA and SQIVND (reference sequence). CDR3 protein: CATDPGNGELFF. CDR3 sequence (DNA): TGTGCCACCGACCCGGGGAACGGGGAGCTGTTTTTT.

The chain links TRBV7-9 to TRBJ2-7; possibly TRBD1 for D (5 bases). This CDR3 has 16 residues. The germline V and J ends were trimmed by 5 bases and 2 bases, with 19 bases remaining between them. Germline CDR1 SEHNR, CDR2 FQNEAQ (reference sequence). CDR3 region: CASSPRGSSLAYEQYF. In DNA, the CDR3 is TGTGCCAGCAGCCCTAGGGGATCGAGTTTGGCCTACGAGCAGTACTTC.

The chain links TRBV19 to TRBJ2-1; D is ambiguous. Trimming left V 4 bases short and J 4 bases short, with 8 bases between. This CDR3 has 13 residues. The germline gives CDR1 LNHDA, CDR2 SQIVND (reference sequence). DNA for the CDR3: TGTGCCAGTAGTAAGGTAGCTTACAATGAGCAGTTCTTC. Translated: CASSKVAYNEQFF.

J is TRBJ2-1 and V is TRBV7-9; no definite D call. This CDR3 spans 11 amino acids. V was clipped by 7 bases and J by 7 bases, with 8 bases between them. Germline CDR1 is SEHNR and CDR2 is FQNEAQ (reference sequence). DNA of the CDR3: TGTGCCAGCATGCGGTTGAATGAGCAGTTCTTC. Translated, it gives CASMRLNEQFF.

The chain has TRBV29-1 and TRBJ2-1, with 15 bases fitting TRBD2. CDR1 and CDR2 from the germline V gene are SQVTM and ANQGSEA. V was pared by 5 bases and J by 5 bases, with 4 bases of the junction left unmatched. The CDR3 covers 15 residues. The CDR3 DNA reads as TGCAGCGTTTCCGGGACTAGCGGGGGGAACAATGAGCAGTTCTTC. Its translation: CSVSGTSGGNNEQFF.

This clonotype appeared once. The CDR3 coding sequence is TGTGCCAGCAGCTTAGCCAGCGCCAGTACCTACGAGCAGTACTTC. Residues: CASSLASASTYEQYF. V and J are TRBV7-8 and TRBJ2-7; D unresolved. Between the trimmed V and J ends, which lost 0 bases and 2 bases, there was a span of 11 bases. CDR3 length equals 15 residues. Germline V CDR1 and CDR2: SGHVS, FQNEAQ. The variable domain in full, with the rest retrieved from reference TRBV7-8 and TRBJ2-7, is GAGVSQSPRYKVAKRGQDVALRCDPISGHVSLFWYQQALGQGPEFLTYFQNEAQLDKSGLPSDRFFAERPEGSVSTLKIQRTQQEDSAVYLCASSLASASTYEQYFGPGTRLTVT.

V usage is TRBV4-1 and J usage is TRBJ2-5, with D unclear. This CDR3 comprises 14 residues. Germline CDR1 MGHRA, CDR2 YSYEKL. Trimming took off 3 bases at V and 4 bases at J, with 12 bases between the two ends. The CDR3: CASSQVPGGETQYF. Here the CDR3 DNA reads TGCGCCAGCAGCCAGGTTCCGGGCGGAGAGACCCAGTACTTC.